The T cell receptor (beta chain) described here comes from a study of T cell repertoires in cytomegalovirus infection. Trimming left V 7 bases short and J 3 bases short, with 12 bases between. The CDR3 sequence is 13 residues long. Per the germline V gene, CDR1 is MNHEY and CDR2 is SVGEGT. TCRdb itself ran the reads through MiXCR, one entry per CDR3 protein. Altogether approximately 500,000 distinct CDR3 sequences are present, approximately 26% being singletons, with the ten largest covering roughly an eighth. This clonotype turned up a few times. The sequence derives from a human donor in good health (CMV status not recorded). Some clones in this sample may be carry-over from other donors' samples. The chain joins TRBV6-2 or TRBV6-3 to TRBJ1-2, with a tentative D call TRBD1 (5 bases). Sequencing input: PBMCs. In DNA, the CDR3 is TGTGCCAGCACCGACCCGGGGGACTATGGCTACACCTTC. Encoded protein: CASTDPGDYGYTF.